Each of the 21 T cell receptor beta chains below was sequenced from the same sample in a study of CD8+ T cells in alopecia areata. Reverse transcription of extracted RNA yielded cDNA, which provided the sequencing template. The protocol was immunoSEQ multiplex PCR, while the TCRdb copy is restricted to in-frame clones and leaves out a portion. The sample holds about 40,000 clones, approximately 92% seen once. The treatment here: oral pan-JAK inhibitor, 5-10 mg twice daily. Sequences were derived from CD8+ T cells sorted from blood, sampled at week 24, from a patient treated with tofacitinib. The receptors stem from a human donor with alopecia areata.

As for this clone: The sample carries other DNA sequences with the same CDR3. The V and J genes are TRBV6-5 and TRBJ2-3, with TRBD2 matching 8 bases. Germline loops: CDR1 MNHEY, CDR2 SVGAGI. The CDR3 covers 15 residues. V trimming: 5 bases; J trimming: 2 bases; junction bases outside the gene matches: 6. CDR3 coding DNA: TGTGCCAGCAGTCCCGGGGGGGGGCCCACAGATACGCAGTATTTT. Its translation: CASSPGGGPTDTQYF.

This sequence joins TRBV6-1 and TRBJ2-6; D not certain. V was clipped by 2 bases and J by 0 bases, with 5 bases between them. The CDR3 is made up of 15 amino acids. Per germline, CDR1 MNHNS and CDR2 SASEGT. For the CDR3, the DNA is TGTGCCAGCAGTGAAAGGGTCTCTGGGGCCAACGTCCTGACTTTC. Its protein is CASSERVSGANVLTF.

The V call is TRBV13, the J call TRBJ2-1, with D tentatively TRBD1 (6 bases). With 0 bases removed from V and 11 bases from J, the gap between germline ends came to 8 bases. The CDR3 loop spans 12 amino acids. The germline V gene has CDR1 PRHDT and CDR2 FYEKMQ (reference sequence). As DNA, the CDR3 is TGTGCCAGCAGCTTAGGGGACAGCCAGCAGTTCTTC. This encodes CASSLGDSQQFF.

The V and J genes are TRBV4-3 and TRBJ2-5; TRBD2 matches at 9 bases. The last part of the DNA fits TRBJ2-7 better; the J call may be wrong. This CDR3 is 16 amino acids long. Looked up from germline, CDR1 is LGHNA and CDR2 is YSLEER. Written as DNA, the CDR3 is TGCGCCAGCAGCCAAGGGCTAGCGGGGAGCTCCTACGAGCAGTACTTC. Translating it yields CASSQGLAGSSYEQYF.

The chain joins TRBV27 to TRBJ2-7, with D perhaps TRBD2 (5 bases). This CDR3 is 15 amino acids long. V shed 6 bases and J shed 0 bases, with 15 bases lying between them. The V gene's germline CDR1 is MNHEY and CDR2 SMNVEV (reference sequence). The DNA for the CDR3 is TGTGCCAGCAGACATGCGGGCCTCCTCTCCTACGAGCAGTACTTC. Protein sequence: CASRHAGLLSYEQYF.

This chain connects TRBV4-1 to TRBJ2-1, with D perhaps matching TRBD1 (5 bases). This CDR3 contains 16 residues. The V and J ends lost 2 bases and 0 bases respectively, with 11 bases between them. Per the germline V gene, CDR1 is MGHRA and CDR2 is YSYEKL. The CDR3 DNA sequence: TGCGCCAGCAGCCAACTAGGGGTGAGCTCCTACAATGAGCAGTTCTTC. Residues: CASSQLGVSSYNEQFF.

The V gene is TRBV29-1, the J gene TRBJ2-5; 7 positions match TRBD2. TRBJ2-7 explains the end of the DNA better; the J call may be wrong. The CDR3 length is 13 residues. Germline CDR1 is SQVTM and CDR2 is ANQGSEA. The CDR3 sequence is CSVGAGTTYEQYF. The CDR3 DNA reads TGCAGCGTTGGAGCGGGAACAACCTACGAGCAGTACTTC.

The chain employs TRBV7-3 and TRBJ2-5, with D uncertain. V lost 1 base to trimming and J lost 3 bases, with 6 bases between them. The CDR3 has 13 amino acids. The germline V gene has CDR1 SGHTA and CDR2 FQGTGA. This CDR3 is CASSLNNEETQYF. The CDR3 DNA reads as TGTGCCAGCAGCTTAAACAACGAAGAGACCCAGTACTTC.

The V gene is TRBV7-9, the J gene TRBJ2-6, with D unresolved. V lost 8 bases, J lost 0 bases, and 17 bases lay in between. The CDR3 loop spans 17 amino acids. Germline CDR1 SEHNR, CDR2 FQNEAQ (reference sequence). The CDR3 region is CASEPVIIRSGANVLTF. DNA of the CDR3: TGTGCCAGCGAGCCCGTAATAATCCGCTCTGGGGCCAACGTCCTGACTTTC.

The V and J genes are TRBV5-1 and TRBJ2-5; 10 bases map to TRBD2. The CDR3 covers 17 residues. CDR1 and CDR2 (germline): SGHRS, YFSETQ. Trimming took 0 bases from V and 1 from J; bases not matched to a gene: 6. The CDR3 DNA is TGCGCCAGCAGCTTGGTCACTAGCGGGGCCCTCCAAGAGACCCAGTACTTC. Protein: CASSLVTSGALQETQYF.

This sequence joins TRBV6-5 and TRBJ1-5; D gene ambiguous. CDR3 length equals 15 residues. Between the trimmed V and J ends, which lost 0 bases and 5 bases, there was a span of 11 bases. CDR1 is MNHEY and CDR2 is SVGAGI in the germline V gene. CDR3 sequence: CASSYSASSDQPQHF. DNA of the CDR3: TGTGCCAGCAGTTACTCGGCATCTAGTGATCAGCCCCAGCATTTT.

The chain uses TRBV30 and TRBJ2-5; no clear D gene. Matching the DNA end better, TRBJ2-7 makes the J call doubtful. The V gene's germline CDR1 is GTSNPN and CDR2 SVGIG (reference sequence). The CDR3 is 12 amino acids. CDR3 in amino acids: CAWILDVYEQYF. CDR3 nucleotides: TGTGCCTGGATTTTAGACGTTTACGAGCAGTACTTC.

The chain carries TRBV6-5 and TRBJ2-3; D might be TRBD1 (6 bases). V lost 5 bases and J lost 4, with 16 bases in between. Per the germline V gene, CDR1 is MNHEY and CDR2 is SVGAGI. This CDR3 has 15 amino acids. Here the CDR3 DNA reads TGTGCCAGCAGTCCCGGGACAATACCTCCAGATACGCAGTATTTT. Protein product: CASSPGTIPPDTQYF.

The chain has TRBV4-3 and TRBJ2-5, with D possibly TRBD1 on 6 matching bases. Trimming cost V 0 bases and J 1 base, with 12 bases left between them. The CDR3 sequence is 16 residues long. The germline V gene has CDR1 LGHNA and CDR2 YSLEER. CDR3 sequence: CASSQDLGAAQETQYF. CDR3 coding DNA: TGCGCCAGCAGCCAAGATCTGGGGGCGGCCCAAGAGACCCAGTACTTC.

This chain joins TRBV27 and TRBJ2-5; maybe TRBD2 (6 bases). The length of the CDR3 is 15 residues. The V end was cut by 4 bases, the J end by 2 bases, with 14 bases between. Germline V gene data show CDR1 as MNHEY and CDR2 as SMNVEV (reference sequence). This CDR3 reads CASSSIGGGQETQYF. The DNA of the CDR3 is TGTGCCAGCAGTTCTATCGGGGGTGGACAAGAGACCCAGTACTTC.

Worth noting for this clone: The sample contains more than one DNA sequence encoding this CDR3. The chain combines TRBV19 with TRBJ2-3; the D gene could be TRBD1 or TRBD2 (5 bases each). Germline-derived CDR1 and CDR2 are LNHDA and SQIVND (reference sequence). V was cut by 10 bases and J by 1 base, with 15 bases left in between. The CDR3 consists of 14 residues. CDR3: CATQRGARTDTQYF. Here the CDR3 DNA reads TGTGCCACCCAGAGAGGGGCGCGCACAGATACGCAGTATTTT.

A few counts support this clone. The junction does not match germline at one end; this may be a read error. The J gene is TRBJ2-7, the V gene TRBV5-4, with D perhaps matching TRBD2 (5 bases). From germline, CDR1 is SGHNT and CDR2 YYREEE (reference sequence). This CDR3 has 15 amino acids. CDR3 loop: CASSPSVGSSYEQYF. The CDR3 nucleotides read TGCGCCAGCAGCCCCTCCGTGGGGAGCTCCTACGAGCAGTACTTC.

V gene TRBV7-9 combines with J gene TRBJ2-7, with TRBD2 identical over 7 bases. This CDR3 contains 15 residues. Per germline, CDR1 SEHNR and CDR2 FQNEAQ (reference sequence). After removal of 8 bases from V and 3 bases from J, the junction contained 13 bases not matched to a gene. CDR3 in DNA: TGTGCCAGCTCCCCGGGGGAGGGTGTCTTCTACGAGCAGTACTTC. Translation gives CASSPGEGVFYEQYF.

The V call is TRBV7-9, the J call TRBJ2-5; a possible D gene is TRBD1 (6 bases). The DNA matches TRBJ2-7 better at its end, which makes the J call doubtful. Per germline, CDR1 SEHNR and CDR2 FQNEAQ (reference sequence). The CDR3 covers 13 residues. The CDR3 DNA is TGTGCCAGCAGCCTAAACAGGGACTACGAGCAGTACTTC. Translating it yields CASSLNRDYEQYF.

This rearrangement joins TRBV4-3 to TRBJ2-7, with 9 bases fitting TRBD1. The CDR3 sequence is 15 residues long. The V gene end was trimmed by 1 base and the J gene end by 4 bases; junction bases not matched to a gene: 5. The germline V gene has CDR1 LGHNA and CDR2 YSLEER. The chain's CDR3 is CASSQGPGQGYEQYF. CDR3 DNA: TGCGCCAGCAGCCAAGGTCCGGGACAGGGTTACGAGCAGTACTTC.

This clone appeared a single time. The V call is TRBV7-8, the J call TRBJ2-7; 11 nucleotides line up with TRBD2. The junction had 6 bases not matched to a gene; V was cut back by 5 bases and J by 0 bases. The CDR3 sequence is 16 residues long. CDR1 SGHVS and CDR2 FQNEAQ come from the germline V gene. The CDR3 is CASSQRGLAGSYEQYF. CDR3 DNA sequence: TGTGCCAGCAGCCAACGCGGACTAGCGGGCTCCTACGAGCAGTACTTC.